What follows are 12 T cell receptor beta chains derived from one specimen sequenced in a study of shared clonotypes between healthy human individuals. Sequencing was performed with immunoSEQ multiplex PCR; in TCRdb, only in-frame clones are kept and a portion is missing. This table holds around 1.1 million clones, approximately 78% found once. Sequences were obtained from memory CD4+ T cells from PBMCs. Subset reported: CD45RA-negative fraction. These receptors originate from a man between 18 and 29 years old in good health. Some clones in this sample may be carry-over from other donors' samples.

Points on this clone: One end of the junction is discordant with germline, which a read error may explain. CDR3 region: CASSFTNPPGHSF. DNA of the CDR3: TGTGCCAGCAGTTTCACCAACCCCCCGGGTCACTCCTTC. The J gene is TRBJ1-2, the V gene TRBV28; unclear D gene. Germline assignment: CDR1 MDHEN and CDR2 SYDVKM. The CDR3 extends over 13 amino acids.

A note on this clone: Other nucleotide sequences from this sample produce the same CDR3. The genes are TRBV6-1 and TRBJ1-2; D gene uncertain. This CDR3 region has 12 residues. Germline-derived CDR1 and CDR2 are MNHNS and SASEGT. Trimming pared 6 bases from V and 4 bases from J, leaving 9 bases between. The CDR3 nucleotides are TGTGCCAGCAGGCGGACCTCCTATGGCTACACCTTC. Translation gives CASRRTSYGYTF.

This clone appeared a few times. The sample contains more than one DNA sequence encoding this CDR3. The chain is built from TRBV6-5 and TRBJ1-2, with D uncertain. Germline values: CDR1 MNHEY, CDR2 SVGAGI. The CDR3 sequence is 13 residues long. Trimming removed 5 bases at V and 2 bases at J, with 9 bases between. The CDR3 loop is CASSLDSNYGYTF. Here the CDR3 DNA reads TGTGCCAGCAGTCTGGACTCCAACTATGGCTACACCTTC.

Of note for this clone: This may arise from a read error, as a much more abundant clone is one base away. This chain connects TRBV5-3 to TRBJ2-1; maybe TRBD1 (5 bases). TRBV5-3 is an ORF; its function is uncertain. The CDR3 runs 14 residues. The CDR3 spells CASSFDSSYNEQFF. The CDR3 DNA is TGTGCCAGCAGCTTTGACAGCTCCTACAATGAGCAGTTCTTC.

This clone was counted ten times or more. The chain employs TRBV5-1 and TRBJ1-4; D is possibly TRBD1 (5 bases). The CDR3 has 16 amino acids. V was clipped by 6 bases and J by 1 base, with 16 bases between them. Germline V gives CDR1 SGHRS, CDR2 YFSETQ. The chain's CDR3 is CASTPGRGGTNEKLFF. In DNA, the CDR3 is TGCGCCAGCACCCCGGGCCGCGGGGGAACTAATGAAAAACTGTTTTTT.

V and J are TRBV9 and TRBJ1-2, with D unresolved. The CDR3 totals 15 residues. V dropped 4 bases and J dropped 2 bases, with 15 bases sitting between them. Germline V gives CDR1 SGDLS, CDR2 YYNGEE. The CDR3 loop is CASSNPRGSNYGYTF. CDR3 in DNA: TGTGCCAGCAGCAATCCGCGGGGATCAAACTATGGCTACACCTTC.

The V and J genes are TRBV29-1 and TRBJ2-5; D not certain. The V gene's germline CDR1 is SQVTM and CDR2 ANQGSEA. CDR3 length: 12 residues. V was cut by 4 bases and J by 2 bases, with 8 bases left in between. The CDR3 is CSVVKGQETQYF. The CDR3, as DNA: TGCAGCGTTGTTAAGGGACAAGAGACCCAGTACTTC.

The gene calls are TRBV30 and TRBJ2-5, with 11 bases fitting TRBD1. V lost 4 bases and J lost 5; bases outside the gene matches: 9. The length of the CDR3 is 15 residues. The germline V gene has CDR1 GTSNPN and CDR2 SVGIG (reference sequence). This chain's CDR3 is CAWTDRDRGDETQYF. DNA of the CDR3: TGTGCCTGGACCGATCGGGACAGGGGGGATGAGACCCAGTACTTC.

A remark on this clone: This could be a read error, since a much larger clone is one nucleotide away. Written as DNA, the CDR3 is TGCGGCGCAACTAGCGGGAGCTCGAACACCGGGGAGCTGTTTTTT. Translating it yields CGATSGSSNTGELFF. This sequence joins TRBV29-1 and TRBJ2-2, with 11 positions matching TRBD2. Per germline, CDR1 SQVTM and CDR2 ANQGSEA. The CDR3 is 15 residues long.

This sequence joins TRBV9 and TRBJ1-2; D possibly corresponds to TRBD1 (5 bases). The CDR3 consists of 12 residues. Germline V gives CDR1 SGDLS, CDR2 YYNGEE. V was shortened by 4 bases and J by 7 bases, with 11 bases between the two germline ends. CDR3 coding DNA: TGTGCCAGCAGCCCGGTGGGGCGTGGCTACACCTTC. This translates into CASSPVGRGYTF.

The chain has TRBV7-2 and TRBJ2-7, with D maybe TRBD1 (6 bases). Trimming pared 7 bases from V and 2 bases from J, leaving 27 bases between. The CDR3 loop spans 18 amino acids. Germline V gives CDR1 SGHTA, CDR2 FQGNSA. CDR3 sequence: CASNPLGQGLNRTYEQYF. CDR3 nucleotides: TGTGCCAGCAACCCACTTGGGCAGGGGCTAAACCGTACCTACGAGCAGTACTTC.

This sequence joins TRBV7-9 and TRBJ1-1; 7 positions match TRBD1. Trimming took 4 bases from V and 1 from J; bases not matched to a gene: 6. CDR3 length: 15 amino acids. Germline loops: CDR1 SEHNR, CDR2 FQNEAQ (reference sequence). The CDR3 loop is CASSSLDRKNTEAFF. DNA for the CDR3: TGTGCCAGCAGCTCGTTGGACAGGAAGAACACTGAAGCTTTCTTT.